The 14 T cell receptor beta chains reported below all come from one sample, sequenced in a study of beta chain features in type 1 diabetes (dated by TCRdb to 2016 to 2018). Paper-wide results and their limitations: A moderate but significant shortening of TCRB CDR3 length was observed in type 1 diabetes patients in all four CD4+ subsets.

No antigens are known for them. Libraries were prepared through the immunoSEQ multiplex PCR assay. All of the isolated RNA was reverse transcribed with the High Capacity cDNA Reverse Transcription Kit, so expressed TCRB transcripts were sequenced. What TCRdb holds here is the immuneACCESS table cut down to in-frame rearrangements. Part of the clones is not present; checked against another copy, under half of the missing clones reflect an unresolved V gene, and the others are unexplained. Recorded for this sample are nearly 700,000 clones; about an eighth of them occurred a single time. Together, the top ten hold less than 0.025% of the sample. The sample taken for sequencing was naive CD4+ T cells from blood. The sample's cell subset or site label is to be understood as: true naive CD4+ T cells. These receptors came from a man aged 18 to 30 with type 1 diabetes.

This clone came up a few times. The genes are TRBV6-5 and TRBJ2-7; the match to TRBD2 covers 8 bases. From germline, CDR1 is MNHEY and CDR2 SVGAGI. The V segment lost 2 bases and the J segment 4 bases; nucleotides outside the gene matches: 7. The CDR3 length is 15 residues. CDR3 DNA sequence: TGTGCCAGCAGTTACCGGGGTAGCGGGGATTACGAGCAGTACTTC. This sequence encodes CASSYRGSGDYEQYF.

This clone was seen a few times. The chain recombines TRBV19 with TRBJ1-5; TRBD1 is a possible D gene (5 bases). CDR3 length: 13 residues. Germline V gene data show CDR1 as LNHDA and CDR2 as SQIVND (reference sequence). The V end was cut by 10 bases, the J end by 4 bases, with 14 bases between. CDR3 DNA sequence: TGTGCCACCAAGACAGAAATAAATCAGCCCCAGCATTTT. This gives the protein CATKTEINQPQHF.

This rearrangement joins TRBV5-4 to TRBJ2-1, with a possible D match to TRBD1 (7 bases). CDR3 length equals 14 residues. Germline-derived CDR1 and CDR2 are SGHNT and YYREEE (reference sequence). V lost 4 bases and J 6 bases, leaving 14 bases between the germline ends. CDR3 DNA sequence: TGTGCCAGCAGCGCGGGACAGCCAATCAATGAGCAGTTCTTC. The encoded protein is CASSAGQPINEQFF.

The chain employs TRBV6-5 and TRBJ2-1; maybe TRBD2 (5 bases). CDR3 size: 14 residues. Trimming shortened V by 2 bases and J by 8 bases, and 13 bases separated the two germline ends. Germline V gene data show CDR1 as MNHEY and CDR2 as SVGAGI. CDR3 DNA sequence: TGTGCCAGCAGTTACCGGGGTTTTTTCCATGAGCAGTTCTTC. Encoded protein: CASSYRGFFHEQFF.

This clone was counted between two and nine times. The rearrangement uses TRBV25-1 and TRBJ1-2; no reliable D call. V gave up 3 bases and J gave up 2 bases, with 7 bases separating them. This CDR3 spans 13 amino acids. Germline CDR1 is MGHDK and CDR2 is SYGVNS. This chain's CDR3 is CASSDQVNYGYTF. The CDR3, as DNA: TGTGCCAGCAGTGACCAGGTCAACTATGGCTACACCTTC.

This clone came up a few times. The chain links TRBV2 to TRBJ1-1; TRBD1 might be the D (6 bases). This CDR3 has 12 residues. V was clipped by 6 bases and J by 5 bases, with 10 bases between them. Germline values: CDR1 SNHLY, CDR2 FYNNEI. For the CDR3, the DNA is TGTGCCAGCAGGAGGACAGAAACTGAAGCTTTCTTT. It specifies CASRRTETEAFF.

The gene calls are TRBV5-1 and TRBJ2-3; 10 positions match TRBD1. This CDR3 spans 14 amino acids. Looked up from germline, CDR1 is SGHRS and CDR2 is YFSETQ. J gave up 6 bases and V 8 bases, and 9 bases lay outside the gene matches. This chain's CDR3 is CASRQGAHSDTQYF. The CDR3 DNA reads as TGCGCCAGTAGACAGGGGGCCCACAGTGATACGCAGTATTTT.

This chain uses TRBV14 with TRBJ1-2; D is undetermined. CDR1 and CDR2 (germline): SGHDN, FVKESK. The germline V and J ends were trimmed by 1 base and 8 bases, with 8 bases remaining between them. The CDR3 is 12 residues long. The chain's CDR3 is CASSQGVAGYTF. The CDR3 DNA reads TGTGCCAGCAGCCAAGGGGTCGCGGGCTACACCTTC. Together with reference TRBV14 and TRBJ1-2, the CDR3 gives the full variable domain: EAGVTQFPSHSVIEKGQTVTLRCDPISGHDNLYWYRRVMGKEIKFLLHFVKESKQDESGMPNNRFLAERTGGTYSTLKVQPAELEDSGVYFCASSQGVAGYTFGSGTRLTVV.

The chain is built from TRBV27 and TRBJ1-1, with D possibly matching TRBD1 (6 bases). V was trimmed by 5 bases and J by 5 bases, leaving 15 bases between them. CDR3 length: 14 amino acids. Per germline, CDR1 MNHEY and CDR2 SMNVEV (reference sequence). CDR3 nucleotides: TGTGCCAGCAGTCCACAGGGCTGGGGGACTGAAGCTTTCTTT. This codes for CASSPQGWGTEAFF.

The chain combines TRBV15 with TRBJ1-5, with 7 bases matching TRBD1. V shed 2 bases, J shed 3 bases, and the junction held 10 bases outside the gene matches. Germline V CDR1 and CDR2: LNHNV, YYDKDF (reference sequence). The CDR3 extends over 17 amino acids. CDR3 nucleotide sequence: TGTGCCACCAGCAGAATGTCAGGGACAGTTGACAATCAGCCCCAGCATTTT. It codes for CATSRMSGTVDNQPQHF. Looking up the rest from reference TRBV15 and TRBJ1-5 gives the full variable domain: DAMVIQNPRYQVTQFGKPVTLSCSQTLNHNVMYWYQQKSSQAPKLLFHYYDKDFNNEADTPDNFQSRRPNTSFCFLDIRSPGLGDTAMYLCATSRMSGTVDNQPQHFGDGTRLSIL.

This clone has a handful of counts. Other DNA sequences from this sample encode an identical CDR3 as well. This chain links TRBV28 with TRBJ2-7; unclear D gene. Trimming took off 4 bases at V and 3 bases at J, with 4 bases between the two ends. Germline V CDR1 and CDR2: MDHEN, SYDVKM. The CDR3 loop spans 11 amino acids. This CDR3 reads CASSSGYEQYF. The CDR3 DNA sequence: TGTGCCAGCAGTTCCGGCTACGAGCAGTACTTC.

The chain joins TRBV19 to TRBJ1-4; 8 nucleotides align to TRBD1. CDR1 and CDR2 from the germline V gene are LNHDA and SQIVND (reference sequence). This CDR3 is built from 15 residues. The ends lost 5 bases at V and 8 bases at J; junction bases unmatched: 10. CDR3 sequence (DNA): TGTGCCAGTAGTCCCCTATCCCAGGGGGCGGAAAAACTGTTTTTT. Protein product: CASSPLSQGAEKLFF.

This clone was counted between two and nine times. The V call is TRBV11-2, the J call TRBJ2-5; 9 positions match TRBD2. J gave up 5 bases and V 0 bases, and 7 bases lay outside the gene matches. This CDR3 contains 16 residues. The V gene's germline CDR1 is SGHAT and CDR2 FQNNGV. Here the CDR3 reads CASSLDQASGVETQYF. Written as DNA, the CDR3 is TGTGCCAGCAGCTTAGATCAGGCTAGCGGGGTGGAGACCCAGTACTTC.

The chain carries TRBV28 and TRBJ1-2, with D hard to call. Germline assignment: CDR1 MDHEN and CDR2 SYDVKM. This CDR3 has 12 amino acids. Trimming removed 6 bases from V and 0 bases from J, with 5 bases in between. CDR3 coding DNA: TGTGCCAGCAGAATGGCTAACTATGGCTACACCTTC. This sequence encodes CASRMANYGYTF.